The clone carrying this T cell receptor (beta chain) was seen once. The CDR3 runs to 13 residues. V dropped 6 bases and J dropped 2 bases, with 8 bases sitting between them. Germline V gene sequence: CDR1 MNHEY, CDR2 SVGAGI. This sample is drawn from a study of blood T cell repertoires in COVID-19. Study-level background: Whether acute or convalescent, the COVID-19 samples came from the United States, Italy and Spain. PBMCs, B-cell-depleted T cells, or T cells were the source of the cDNA or gDNA that made up the material.

Study processing details: Estimated nucleated cell counts came from reference gene primer amplification. Assay used: immunoSEQ multiplex PCR; TCRdb lists only in-frame clones, some missing. For V, J and clone size, that table is used; D and trimming come from the DNA. The table records some 80,000 clones, under 95% of them present only once. The receptor comes from a woman older than 75 with active or convalescent COVID-19. This chain links TRBV6-5 with TRBJ1-3; D might be TRBD1 (5 bases). The sequencing input was peripheral blood. The DNA for the CDR3 is TGTGCCAGCAGCAGGGAAGCTGGAAACACCATATATTTT. Its translation: CASSREAGNTIYF.